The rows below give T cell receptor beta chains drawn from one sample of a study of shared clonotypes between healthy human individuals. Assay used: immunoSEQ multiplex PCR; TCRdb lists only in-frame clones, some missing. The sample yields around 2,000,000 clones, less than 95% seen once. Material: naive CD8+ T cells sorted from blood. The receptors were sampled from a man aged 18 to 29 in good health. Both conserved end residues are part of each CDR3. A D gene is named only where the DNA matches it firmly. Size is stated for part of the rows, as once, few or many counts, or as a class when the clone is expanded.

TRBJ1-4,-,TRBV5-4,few,TGTGCCAGCAGCTTGCTTGGCGAAAAACTGTTTTTT,CASSLLGEKLFF
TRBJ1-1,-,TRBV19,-,TGTGCCAGTAGTGCGGAAAGGACTGAAGCTTTCTTT,CASSAERTEAFF
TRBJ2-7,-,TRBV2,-,TGTGCCAGCAGTGGGGATGGGTCCCACGAGCAGTACTTC,CASSGDGSHEQYF
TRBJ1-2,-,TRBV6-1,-,TGTGCCAGCAGTGGGAGGAAGGGTAGTTTGGACTATGGCTACACCTTC,CASSGRKGSLDYGYTF
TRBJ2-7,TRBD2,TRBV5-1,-,TGCGCCAGCAGCTGGGCGGAGAGCGGGGACTACGAGCAGTACTTC,CASSWAESGDYEQYF
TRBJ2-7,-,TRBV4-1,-,TGCGCCAGCAGCCAAGAGGGGGTAGCGGTGAGTGTGGGCTCCTACGAGCAGTACTTC,CASSQEGVAVSVGSYEQYF
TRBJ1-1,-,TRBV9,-,TGTGCCAGCAGCCCAACAGGGATGACTGAAGCTTTCTTT,CASSPTGMTEAFF
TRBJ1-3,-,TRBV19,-,TGTGCCAGTAGTACACACCGGGAAAGCTCTGGAAACACCATATATTTT,CASSTHRESSGNTIYF
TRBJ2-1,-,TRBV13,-,TGTGCCAGCAGCTTACGGCTCAGCTCCTACAATGAGCAGTTCTTC,CASSLRLSSYNEQFF
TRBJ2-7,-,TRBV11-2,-,TGTGCCAGCAGCTTACGGTCCGATTACTCCTACGAGCAGTACTTC,CASSLRSDYSYEQYF